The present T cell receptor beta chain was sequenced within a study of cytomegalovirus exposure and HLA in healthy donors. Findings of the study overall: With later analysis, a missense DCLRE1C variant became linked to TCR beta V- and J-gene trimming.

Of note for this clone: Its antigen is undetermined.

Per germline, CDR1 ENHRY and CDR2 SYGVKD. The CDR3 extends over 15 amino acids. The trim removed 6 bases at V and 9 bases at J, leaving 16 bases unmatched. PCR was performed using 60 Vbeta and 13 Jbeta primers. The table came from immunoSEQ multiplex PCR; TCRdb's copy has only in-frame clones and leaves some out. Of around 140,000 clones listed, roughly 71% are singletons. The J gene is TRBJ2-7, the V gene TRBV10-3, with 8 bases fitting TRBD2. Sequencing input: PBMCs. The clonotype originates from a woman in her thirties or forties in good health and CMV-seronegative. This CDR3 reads CAISDLAGPESGQYF. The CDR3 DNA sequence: TGTGCCATCAGCGACTTAGCGGGGCCCGAGAGTGGGCAGTACTTC.